This TCR beta chain stems from a study of cytomegalovirus exposure and HLA in healthy donors. Germline V CDR1 and CDR2: SGHAT, FQNNGV. J lost 12 bases, V lost 5 bases, and 17 bases had no gene match. There are 15 residues in the CDR3. In the PCR, 60 Vbeta and 13 Jbeta primers were used. Sequencing used immunoSEQ multiplex PCR; TCRdb keeps in-frame clones, though not all of them. The table has approximately 120,000 clones, about three quarters seen once. This sequence originates from a woman in her thirties in good health and CMV-seronegative. The genes are TRBV11-2 and TRBJ1-2, with 8 positions matching TRBD1. The sample taken for sequencing was PBMCs. The CDR3 coding sequence is TGTGCCAGCAGCCTGGCCGATTGGACAGGGCCCACCCACACCTTC. Its protein is CASSLADWTGPTHTF.